This TCR beta chain originates from a study of PD-1 blockade in mismatch repair-deficient tumors. Across the study: Patients had approximately 12 mismatch repair-deficient cancer types, all previously treated and progressing.

TCRdb keeps only in-frame clones here, not all; method: immunoSEQ multiplex PCR. This sample has 100,000 or so clones; roughly four fifths occur once, and the top ten carry 6.3%. Trimming removed 3 bases from V and 4 bases from J; junction bases left unmatched: 3. This CDR3 contains 14 residues. The germline gives CDR1 WNHNN, CDR2 SYGVQD (reference sequence). The TCR-sequenced patients were a few responders to pembrolizumab. The chain couples TRBV10-1 to TRBJ2-7, with TRBD2 matching over 10 bases. Sequences were derived from peripheral blood, sampled about eight months after starting pembrolizumab. This receptor was obtained from an adult with mismatch repair-deficient cancer. The CDR3 spells CASSEGTSVYEQYF. The DNA for the CDR3 is TGCGCCAGCAGTGAAGGGACTAGCGTGTACGAGCAGTACTTC.